This T cell receptor (beta chain) was documented in a study of vaccination and CD4 T cells after COVID-19. This clonotype was counted between two and nine times. TCRdb itself ran the PCR reads through MiXCR, one entry per CDR3 protein. In the table there are some 26,000 distinct CDR3 sequences, under 65% of which are singletons. Time point specified: late sampling 161 to 241 days after vaccination in a few convalescent patients. The germline V gene has CDR1 LNHNV and CDR2 YYDKDF (reference sequence). V dropped 3 bases and J dropped 3; count of bases not matched to a gene: 8. The CDR3 totals 15 residues.

This TCR was recovered from a human donor who had recovered from COVID-19. The chain employs TRBV15 and TRBJ2-7, with 7 bases matching TRBD2. Sequenced here: CD4+ T cells from blood, sampled about 7 months after SARS-CoV-2 vaccination. The CDR3 sequence: CATSSPGTTVYEQYF. CDR3 nucleotides: TGTGCCACCAGCAGCCCCGGGACTACCGTCTACGAGCAGTACTTC.